The rows below give T cell receptor beta chains drawn from one sample of a study of cytomegalovirus exposure and HLA in healthy donors. Measured with immunoSEQ multiplex PCR; TCRdb has only the in-frame clones, and not every one. The sample has 150,000 to 200,000 clones, 81% seen once. Sequencing was performed on PBMCs. The source of these receptors is a man aged 18 to 30 in good health and CMV-seronegative. The CDR3 runs from the conserved cysteine through the conserved F or W. The order of the fields is V gene, J gene, clone size, D gene, CDR3 protein, CDR3 DNA. D genes are given only for firm matches. Not all rows give a size; the values are once, few, many and, for expanded clones, a class.

v_call: TRBV27
j_call: TRBJ1-3
clone_size: .
d_call: .
cdr3_aa: CASSITGTGNTIYF
cdr3_nt: TGTGCCAGCAGTATAACAGGTACCGGAAACACCATATATTTT

v_call: TRBV2
j_call: TRBJ1-2
clone_size: .
d_call: .
cdr3_aa: CASSPGREVTF
cdr3_nt: TGTGCCAGCAGCCCCGGGAGGGAGGTCACCTTC

v_call: TRBV5-1
j_call: TRBJ2-3
clone_size: .
d_call: TRBD2
cdr3_aa: CASSPPLAGTTDTQYF
cdr3_nt: TGCGCCAGCAGCCCCCCCCTAGCGGGAACCACAGATACGCAGTATTTT

v_call: TRBV19
j_call: TRBJ1-2
clone_size: .
d_call: .
cdr3_aa: CASSNPTRGDYGYTF
cdr3_nt: TGTGCCAGTAGTAATCCAACTCGGGGAGACTATGGCTACACCTTC

v_call: TRBV5-6
j_call: TRBJ2-3
clone_size: .
d_call: TRBD1
cdr3_aa: CASSWGTGTQYF
cdr3_nt: TGTGCCAGCAGCTGGGGGACAGGTACGCAGTATTTT

v_call: TRBV6-1
j_call: TRBJ1-5
clone_size: .
d_call: TRBD1
cdr3_aa: CASSIGQGASQPQHF
cdr3_nt: TGTGCCAGCAGTATAGGACAGGGGGCAAGTCAGCCCCAGCATTTT

v_call: TRBV21-1
j_call: TRBJ1-5
clone_size: .
d_call: .
cdr3_aa: CASSNLPGGAQPQHF
cdr3_nt: TGTGCCAGCAGTAACCTCCCTGGGGGCGCCCAGCCCCAGCATTTT

v_call: TRBV27
j_call: TRBJ1-5
clone_size: .
d_call: TRBD1
cdr3_aa: CASSPDRAGNQPQHF
cdr3_nt: TGTGCCAGCAGCCCGGACAGGGCGGGCAATCAGCCCCAGCATTTT

v_call: TRBV5-1
j_call: TRBJ2-5
clone_size: few
d_call: .
cdr3_aa: CASSPGQGTQETQYF
cdr3_nt: TGCGCCAGCAGCCCCGGGCAGGGCACCCAAGAGACCCAGTACTTC

v_call: TRBV7-9
j_call: TRBJ1-3
clone_size: .
d_call: .
cdr3_aa: CASSLGDLSGNTIYF
cdr3_nt: TGTGCCAGCAGCTTGGGCGATCTCTCTGGAAACACCATATATTTT

v_call: TRBV28
j_call: TRBJ2-6
clone_size: .
d_call: .
cdr3_aa: CASSLHSGANVLTF
cdr3_nt: TGTGCCAGCAGTTTACACTCTGGGGCCAACGTCCTGACTTTC

v_call: TRBV7-9
j_call: TRBJ2-1
clone_size: .
d_call: .
cdr3_aa: CSSSPRGGVSYNEQFF
cdr3_nt: TGTTCCAGCAGCCCGAGAGGGGGGGTTTCCTACAATGAGCAGTTCTTC

v_call: TRBV19
j_call: TRBJ1-2
clone_size: .
d_call: .
cdr3_aa: CASTPGVLTRERRDGYTF
cdr3_nt: TGTGCCAGTACCCCCGGCGTCCTCACCAGGGAAAGAAGGGATGGCTACACCTTC

v_call: TRBV5-4
j_call: TRBJ1-2
clone_size: .
d_call: .
cdr3_aa: CASSLVDSYGYTF
cdr3_nt: TGTGCCAGCAGCTTGGTAGACAGCTATGGCTACACCTTC

v_call: TRBV4-1
j_call: TRBJ1-5
clone_size: .
d_call: TRBD1
cdr3_aa: CASSQVTLRDRADQPQHF
cdr3_nt: TGCGCCAGCAGCCAAGTGACCCTCCGGGACAGGGCTGATCAGCCCCAGCATTTT

v_call: TRBV9
j_call: TRBJ2-1
clone_size: .
d_call: .
cdr3_aa: CASSRERNSYNEQFF
cdr3_nt: TGTGCCAGCAGCCGCGAGAGAAACTCCTACAATGAGCAGTTCTTC

v_call: TRBV4-3
j_call: TRBJ1-2
clone_size: .
d_call: .
cdr3_aa: CASSQDRGGTPYGYTF
cdr3_nt: TGCGCCAGCAGCCAAGACCGGGGGGGGACCCCCTATGGCTACACCTTC

v_call: TRBV19
j_call: TRBJ1-1
clone_size: .
d_call: .
cdr3_aa: CASRPQGVNTEAFF
cdr3_nt: TGTGCCAGCCGACCACAGGGAGTGAACACTGAAGCTTTCTTT

v_call: TRBV7-2
j_call: TRBJ2-3
clone_size: .
d_call: TRBD2
cdr3_aa: CASSLYLAGDTDTQYF
cdr3_nt: TGTGCCAGCAGCTTATACCTAGCGGGAGACACAGATACGCAGTATTTT

v_call: TRBV5-4
j_call: TRBJ2-1
clone_size: few
d_call: TRBD2
cdr3_aa: CASSSLSGTQHNEQFF
cdr3_nt: TGTGCCAGCAGCTCCCTTAGCGGGACCCAGCACAATGAGCAGTTCTTC

v_call: TRBV2
j_call: TRBJ2-1
clone_size: .
d_call: TRBD1
cdr3_aa: CASSEQGVSYNEQFF
cdr3_nt: TGTGCCAGCAGTGAACAGGGGGTCTCCTACAATGAGCAGTTCTTC

v_call: TRBV28
j_call: TRBJ2-5
clone_size: .
d_call: TRBD1
cdr3_aa: CASSFPDREETQYF
cdr3_nt: TGTGCCAGCAGTTTCCCTGACAGGGAGGAGACCCAGTACTTC

v_call: TRBV30
j_call: TRBJ1-2
clone_size: once
d_call: TRBD1
cdr3_aa: CACTGVSYGYTF
cdr3_nt: TGTGCCTGCACAGGGGTCAGCTATGGCTACACCTTC